This T cell receptor (beta chain) was captured by sequencing in a study of blood T cell repertoires in COVID-19. Study details: Material from acute and convalescent COVID-19 was sourced from the United States, Italy and Spain. The cDNA or gDNA used as material had been derived from T cells, B-cell-depleted T cells, or PBMCs.

In the source study's methods: The authors estimated nucleated cell counts from reference gene primer amplification. TCRdb's table, derived via immunoSEQ multiplex PCR, lists solely in-frame clones and lacks some. V, J and clone size are those of that table, while D and trimming were read from the DNA. The data hold about 190,000 clones, with 65% to 80% observed a single time. The J segment lost 5 bases and the V segment lost 7 bases, leaving 5 bases of the junction unmatched. The germline CDR1 and CDR2 sequences are ENHRY and SYGVKD. This CDR3 has 15 residues. The specimen was peripheral blood. The chain employs TRBV10-3 and TRBJ2-1; 13 positions match TRBD2. The clonotype originates from a man aged 45-65 years who had recovered from COVID-19. The CDR3: CAITPGLAGNNEQFF. The CDR3 coding sequence is TGTGCCATCACCCCGGGACTAGCGGGAAACAATGAGCAGTTCTTC.